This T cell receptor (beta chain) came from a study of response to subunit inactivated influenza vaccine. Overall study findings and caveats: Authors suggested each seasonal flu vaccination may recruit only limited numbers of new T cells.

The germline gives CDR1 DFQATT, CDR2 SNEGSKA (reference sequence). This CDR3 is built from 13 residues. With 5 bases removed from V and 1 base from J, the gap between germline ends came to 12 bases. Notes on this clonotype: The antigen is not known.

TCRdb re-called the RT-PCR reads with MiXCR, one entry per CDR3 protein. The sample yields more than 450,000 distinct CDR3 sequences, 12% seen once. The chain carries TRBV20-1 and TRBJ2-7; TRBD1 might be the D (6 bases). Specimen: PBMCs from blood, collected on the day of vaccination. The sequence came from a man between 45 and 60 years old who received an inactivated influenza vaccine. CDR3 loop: CSAPTGFSYEQYF. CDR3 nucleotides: TGCAGTGCTCCGACAGGATTTTCCTACGAGCAGTACTTC.